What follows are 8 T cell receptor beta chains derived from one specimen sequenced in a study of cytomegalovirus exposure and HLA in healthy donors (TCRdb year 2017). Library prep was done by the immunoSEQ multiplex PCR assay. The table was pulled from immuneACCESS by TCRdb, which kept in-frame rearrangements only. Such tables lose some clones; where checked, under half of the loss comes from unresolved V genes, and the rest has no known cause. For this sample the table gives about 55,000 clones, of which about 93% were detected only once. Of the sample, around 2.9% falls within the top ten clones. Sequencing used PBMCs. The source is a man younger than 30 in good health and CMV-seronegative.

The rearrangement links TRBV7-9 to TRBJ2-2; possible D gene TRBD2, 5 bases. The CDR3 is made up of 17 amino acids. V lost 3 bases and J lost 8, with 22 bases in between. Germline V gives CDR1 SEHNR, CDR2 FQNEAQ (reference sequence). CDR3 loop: CASSFLPGTMSGGELFF. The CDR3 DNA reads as TGTGCCAGCAGCTTTCTCCCCGGCACTATGAGCGGTGGGGAGCTGTTTTTT.

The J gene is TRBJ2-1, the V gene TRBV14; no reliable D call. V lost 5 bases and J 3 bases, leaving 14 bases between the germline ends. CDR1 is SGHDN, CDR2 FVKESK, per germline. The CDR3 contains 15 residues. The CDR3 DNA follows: TGTGCCAGCAGCTACATTACCGGCGGCTACAATGAGCAGTTCTTC. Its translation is CASSYITGGYNEQFF.

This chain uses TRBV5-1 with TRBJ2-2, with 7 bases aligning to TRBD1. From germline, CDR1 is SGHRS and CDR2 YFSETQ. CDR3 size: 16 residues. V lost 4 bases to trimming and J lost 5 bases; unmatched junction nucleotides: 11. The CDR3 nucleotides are TGCGCCAGCAGCCTCACCCCGGACAGGTTTACCGGGGAGCTGTTTTTT. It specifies CASSLTPDRFTGELFF.

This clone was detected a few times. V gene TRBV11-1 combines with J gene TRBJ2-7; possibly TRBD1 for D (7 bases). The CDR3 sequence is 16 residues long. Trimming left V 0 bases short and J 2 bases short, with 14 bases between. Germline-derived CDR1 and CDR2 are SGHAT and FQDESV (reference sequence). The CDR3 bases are TGTGCCAGCAGCTTAGCGTTTCAGGGGGGAACCTACGAGCAGTACTTC. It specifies CASSLAFQGGTYEQYF. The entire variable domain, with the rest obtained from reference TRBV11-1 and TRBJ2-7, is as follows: EAEVAQSPRYKITEKSQAVAFWCDPISGHATLYWYRQILGQGPELLVQFQDESVVDDSQLPKDRFSAERLKGVDSTLKIQPAELGDSAMYLCASSLAFQGGTYEQYFGPGTRLTVT.

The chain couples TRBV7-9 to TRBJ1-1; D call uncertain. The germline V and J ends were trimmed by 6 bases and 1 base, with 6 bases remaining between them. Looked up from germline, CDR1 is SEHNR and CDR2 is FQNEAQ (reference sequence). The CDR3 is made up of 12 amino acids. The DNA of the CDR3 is TGTGCCAGCAGATGGGCGAACACTGAAGCTTTCTTT. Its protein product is CASRWANTEAFF.

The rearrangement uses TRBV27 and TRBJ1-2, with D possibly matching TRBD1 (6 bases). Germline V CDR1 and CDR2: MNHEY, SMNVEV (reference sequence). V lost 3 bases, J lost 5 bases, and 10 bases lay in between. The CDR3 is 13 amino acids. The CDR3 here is CASSLGRGYGYTF. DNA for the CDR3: TGTGCCAGCAGTTTGGGCAGGGGTTATGGCTACACCTTC.

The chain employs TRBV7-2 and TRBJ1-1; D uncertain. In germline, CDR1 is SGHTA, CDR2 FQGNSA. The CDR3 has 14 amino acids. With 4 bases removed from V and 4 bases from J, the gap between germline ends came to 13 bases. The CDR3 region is CASSSSLPPTEAFF. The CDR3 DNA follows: TGTGCCAGCAGCTCCTCACTCCCCCCCACTGAAGCTTTCTTT.

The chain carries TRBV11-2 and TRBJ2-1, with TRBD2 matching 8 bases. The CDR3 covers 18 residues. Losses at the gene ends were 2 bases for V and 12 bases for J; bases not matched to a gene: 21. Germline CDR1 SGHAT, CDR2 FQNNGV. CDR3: CASSLTSSGPPTAMVQFF. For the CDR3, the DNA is TGTGCCAGCAGCTTAACCTCTAGCGGGCCCCCCACAGCAATGGTGCAGTTCTTC. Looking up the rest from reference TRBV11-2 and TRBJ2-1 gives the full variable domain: EAGVAQSPRYKIIEKRQSVAFWCNPISGHATLYWYQQILGQGPKLLIQFQNNGVVDDSQLPKDRFSAERLKGVDSTLKIQPAKLEDSAVYLCASSLTSSGPPTAMVQFFGPGTRLTVL.